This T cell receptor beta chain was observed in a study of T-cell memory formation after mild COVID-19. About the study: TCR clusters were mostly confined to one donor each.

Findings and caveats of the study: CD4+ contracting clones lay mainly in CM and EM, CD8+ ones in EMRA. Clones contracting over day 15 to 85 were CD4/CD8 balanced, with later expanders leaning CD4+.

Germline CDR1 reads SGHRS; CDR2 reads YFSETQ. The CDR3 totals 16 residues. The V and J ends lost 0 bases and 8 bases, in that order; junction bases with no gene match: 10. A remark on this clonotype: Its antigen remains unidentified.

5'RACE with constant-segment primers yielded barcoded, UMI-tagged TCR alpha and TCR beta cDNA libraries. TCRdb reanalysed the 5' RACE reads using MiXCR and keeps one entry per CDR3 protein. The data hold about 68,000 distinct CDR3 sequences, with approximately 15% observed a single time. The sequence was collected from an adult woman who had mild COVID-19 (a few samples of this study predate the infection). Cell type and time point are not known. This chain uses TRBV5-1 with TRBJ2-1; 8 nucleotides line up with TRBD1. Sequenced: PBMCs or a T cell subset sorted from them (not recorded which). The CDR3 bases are TGCGCCAGCAGCTTGGTGGTGCAGGGGGCTGTGGATGAGCAGTTCTTC. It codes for CASSLVVQGAVDEQFF.